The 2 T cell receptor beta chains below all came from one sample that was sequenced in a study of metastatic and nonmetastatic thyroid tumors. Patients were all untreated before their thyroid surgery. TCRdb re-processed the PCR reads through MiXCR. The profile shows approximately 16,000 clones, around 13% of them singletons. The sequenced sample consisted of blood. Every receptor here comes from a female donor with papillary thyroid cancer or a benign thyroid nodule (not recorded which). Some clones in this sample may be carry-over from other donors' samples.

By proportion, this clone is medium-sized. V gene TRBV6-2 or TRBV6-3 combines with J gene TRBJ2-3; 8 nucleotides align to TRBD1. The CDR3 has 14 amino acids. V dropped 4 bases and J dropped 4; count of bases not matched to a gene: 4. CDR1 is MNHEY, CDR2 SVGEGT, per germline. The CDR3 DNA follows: TGTGCCAGCAGTTCGGGACAGGCCGCAGATACGCAGTATTTT. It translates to CASSSGQAADTQYF.

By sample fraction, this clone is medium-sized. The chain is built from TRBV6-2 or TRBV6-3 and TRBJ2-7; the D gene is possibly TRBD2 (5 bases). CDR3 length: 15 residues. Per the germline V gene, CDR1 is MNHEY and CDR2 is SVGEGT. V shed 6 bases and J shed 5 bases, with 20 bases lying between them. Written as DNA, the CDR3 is TGTGCCAGCAGCCCCGTTTCTCCGGGGTTCGACGAGCAGTACTTC. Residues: CASSPVSPGFDEQYF.